This T cell receptor beta chain was found in a study of T-cell reconstitution after alpha-beta-depleted transplantation in children. The study's findings and limits: Reports say that about two months after transplant, the alpha-beta T cells came out of several hundred graft clones that had expanded.

Researchers prepared the TCRbeta library using unique molecular identifiers, the study reports. TCRdb re-analysed the PCR reads in MiXCR, keeping a single row per CDR3 protein. Of hundreds of thousands of distinct CDR3 sequences listed, less than 15% were seen once; the top ten hold 0.65% to 0.9%. To note about this clonotype: Its antigen is unknown. A clone one base away is much larger, so this may be a read error.

Germline-derived CDR1 and CDR2 are MGHRA and YSYEKL. CDR3 length: 14 amino acids. The sequence was obtained from a girl aged 2 to 10 with congenital amegakaryocytic thrombocytopenia, due to receive a stem cell transplant. The specimen was PBMCs, collected before TCRalphabeta/CD19-depleted stem cell transplant. The chain combines TRBV4-1 with TRBJ1-3, with D hard to call. The CDR3 loop is CASKSKEAGNTLYF. CDR3 nucleotides: TGCGCCAGCAAGTCAAAGGAGGCTGGAAACACCTTATATTTT.